This TCR beta chain was captured by sequencing in a study of glioma-infiltrating T cells. The study, taken as a whole, reports: A blood CDR3 motif signature was depleted in highly divergent patients.

This clonotype appeared a few times. Antigen: not known. Amplification of TCR alpha and beta CDR3 regions from RNA used iRepertoire nested multiplex PCR. From the multiplex PCR reads, TCRdb called clonotypes with MiXCR, one entry per CDR3 protein. The data contain 400,000 or so distinct CDR3 sequences, less than 50% of them singletons. Germline V CDR1 and CDR2: MNHNS, SASEGT. Trimming pared 4 bases from V and 0 bases from J, leaving 10 bases between. The CDR3 is 15 amino acids. The sequencing input was glioma tissue, nonneoplastic brain tissue, or PBMCs (not recorded which). The chain couples TRBV6-1 to TRBJ1-3; D is uncertain. The receptor's source is a human donor with low-grade glioma or glioblastoma, undergoing nonglioma brain surgery, or in good health (not recorded which). In nucleotides, the CDR3 is TGTGCCAGCAGTGTTCACGACCCCTCTGGAAACACCATATATTTT. It is translated as CASSVHDPSGNTIYF.